The present entry profiles one TCR beta chain with its context. The antigen is undetermined. Repertoires were generated with immunoSEQ multiplex PCR, while TCRdb's copy carries only in-frame clones and drops some. The sample gives roughly 300,000 clones, 70% to 90% of which show up once; over 0.85% is in the top ten. Germline CDR1 is LGHNA and CDR2 is YSLEER. The ends lost 1 base at V and 5 bases at J; junction bases unmatched: 3. This CDR3 contains 14 residues. The donors were part of the approximately 120-subject validation cohort, which stood apart from the 666-subject first cohort. The record originates from a study of cytomegalovirus exposure and HLA in healthy donors. Broader study findings: It was reportedly the case that the classifier diagnosed cytomegalovirus status with high specificity and sensitivity. Specific recognition of CMV antigens was confirmed in vitro for a few chains (all CMV-associated). Some TCR beta chains (around 180 of them) were listed as cytomegalovirus-associated.

Sequencing was carried out using PBMCs. The gene calls are TRBV4-3 and TRBJ2-3; 7 bases are a match to TRBD2. The TCR was taken from a woman between 18 and 30 years old in good health and CMV-seronegative. The DNA of the CDR3 is TGCGCCAGCAGCCAAGGGGGAGGGGAAGATACGCAGTATTTT. This sequence encodes CASSQGGGEDTQYF.